This T cell receptor (beta chain) was sequenced during a study of identical twins. CDR1 and CDR2 from the germline V gene are MNHEY and SVGAGI. The CDR3 loop spans 16 amino acids. Deletions cut 6 bases from V and 1 base from J, with 17 bases between. TCRdb processed the 5' RACE reads anew with MiXCR; each CDR3 protein has one entry. The table has 400,000 or so distinct CDR3 sequences, roughly 9% seen once. This clonotype was picked up a small number of times. Its antigen remains unknown. Study-wide points: Out-of-frame TCR alpha sharing observed in monozygotic twins exceeded model estimates.

The rearrangement joins TRBV6-5 to TRBJ2-3, with D possibly being TRBD2 (5 bases). Specimen: naive T cells sorted from blood. This receptor was obtained from a woman aged 45-59 years in good health. CDR3 loop: CASRPAEGTGTDTQYF. The CDR3 nucleotides are TGTGCCAGCAGGCCAGCCGAGGGAACGGGCACAGATACGCAGTATTTT.